The 12 T cell receptor beta chains below come from one sample, sequenced in a study of shared clonotypes between healthy human individuals. The method was immunoSEQ multiplex PCR; TCRdb's version includes in-frame clones alone and lacks a portion of them. The sample lists hundreds of thousands of clones, almost 97% occurring once. Sequenced: naive CD4+ T cells sorted from blood. The subset here: CD45RA+ positively selected. These receptors were collected from a woman in her thirties in good health.

V and J are TRBV5-1 and TRBJ1-2, with unresolved D. The CDR3 loop spans 13 amino acids. V gave up 2 bases and J gave up 2 bases, with 7 bases separating them. Germline assignment: CDR1 SGHRS and CDR2 YFSETQ. The CDR3 reads CASSFGQNYGYTF. The CDR3 coding sequence is TGCGCCAGCAGCTTCGGTCAGAACTATGGCTACACCTTC.

The chain employs TRBV11-2 and TRBJ1-2; maybe TRBD1 (5 bases). The germline V gene has CDR1 SGHAT and CDR2 FQNNGV. The CDR3 is made up of 15 amino acids. V was clipped by 1 base and J by 3 bases, with 12 bases between them. The CDR3 spells CASSLAPGLHYGYTF. For the CDR3, the DNA is TGTGCCAGCAGCTTAGCTCCAGGGCTCCACTATGGCTACACCTTC.

V is TRBV2 and J is TRBJ1-4; tentatively, D is TRBD1 (6 bases). The CDR3 has 14 amino acids. CDR1 is SNHLY and CDR2 is FYNNEI in the germline V gene. Deletions cut 7 bases from V and 8 bases from J, with 17 bases between. CDR3 protein: CASTSGGWREKLFF. DNA for the CDR3: TGTGCCAGCACCTCGGGGGGCTGGAGGGAAAAACTGTTTTTT.

The rearrangement uses TRBV28 and TRBJ1-5; D gene uncertain. V was pared by 2 bases and J by 1 base, with 12 bases between. CDR3 length: 16 residues. Germline assignment: CDR1 MDHEN and CDR2 SYDVKM. The CDR3 DNA is TGTGCCAGCAGTTTACAAAGGGTTGGGAGCAATCAGCCCCAGCATTTT. Residues: CASSLQRVGSNQPQHF.

This sequence joins TRBV6-4 and TRBJ2-1; 13 bases map to TRBD2. The CDR3 covers 17 residues. Trimming at V came to 6 bases and at J to 0 bases, leaving 5 bases not matched to a gene. The V gene's germline CDR1 is MRHNA and CDR2 SNTAGT. The CDR3 DNA reads TGTGCCAGCAGAAAGGGACTAGCGGGACCCTCCTACAATGAGCAGTTCTTC. It codes for CASRKGLAGPSYNEQFF.

The genes are TRBV7-8 and TRBJ2-7; D assignment may be TRBD1 or TRBD2 (5 bases each). Germline assignment: CDR1 SGHVS and CDR2 FQNEAQ. This CDR3 is 11 amino acids long. Trimming shortened V by 6 bases and J by 5 bases, and 8 bases separated the two germline ends. CDR3 sequence: CASRRGDEQYF. The CDR3 region has the DNA TGTGCCAGCAGGAGAGGGGACGAGCAGTACTTC.

The V and J genes are TRBV7-6 and TRBJ1-3; D ambiguous. V lost 8 bases, J lost 2 bases, and 10 bases lay in between. The CDR3 extends over 13 amino acids. CDR1 SGHVS and CDR2 FNYEAQ come from the germline V gene. CDR3 nucleotides: TGTGCCAGCTCATGGTCCGCTGGAAACACCATATATTTT. Its protein product is CASSWSAGNTIYF.

The V call is TRBV9, the J call TRBJ1-2; D unclear. Trimming took 4 bases from V and 1 from J, leaving 11 bases between them. This CDR3 spans 14 amino acids. Germline CDR1 SGDLS, CDR2 YYNGEE. CDR3 sequence reads: CASSPLRRNYGYTF. In nucleotides, the CDR3 is TGTGCCAGCAGCCCCCTGCGCCGTAACTATGGCTACACCTTC.

This clone was seen a few times. The sample carries other DNA sequences with the same CDR3. CDR3 in amino acids: CASSFRHQPQHF. The CDR3 DNA sequence: TGTGCCAGCAGTTTTCGGCATCAGCCCCAGCATTTT. The chain joins TRBV28 to TRBJ1-5, with no clear D. The CDR3 is 12 residues long. In germline, CDR1 is MDHEN, CDR2 SYDVKM. The germline V and J ends were trimmed by 3 bases and 5 bases, with 5 bases remaining between them.

The chain carries TRBV21-1 and TRBJ2-5; the DNA was not compared with TRBD1, the D call given in the table. The DNA end is a closer match to TRBJ2-7, so the J assignment may be wrong. TRBV21-1 is labeled a pseudogene. The CDR3 length is 15 residues. The DNA for the CDR3 is TGTGCCAGCAGCATCCGGGACAGGAGCTCCTACGAGCAGTACTTC. This sequence encodes CASSIRDRSSYEQYF.

V gene TRBV2 combines with J gene TRBJ2-3; 10 bases map to TRBD1. In germline, CDR1 is SNHLY, CDR2 FYNNEI. CDR3 size: 15 residues. J was trimmed by 1 base and V by 6 bases; bases with no gene match: 4. The CDR3 DNA sequence: TGTGCCAGCAGAGCCGGGACAGGGGGCACAGATACGCAGTATTTT. As protein: CASRAGTGGTDTQYF.

The CDR3 loop is CASRVAESSYEQYF. The CDR3 DNA sequence: TGTGCCAGTAGAGTGGCAGAGAGCTCCTACGAGCAGTACTTC. This chain links TRBV19 with TRBJ2-5; D is unclear. Matching the DNA end better, TRBJ2-7 makes the J call doubtful. The germline V gene has CDR1 LNHDA and CDR2 SQIVND (reference sequence). The CDR3 totals 14 residues.